This T cell receptor beta chain was profiled in a study of radiotherapy plus CTLA-4 blockade in lung cancer. Assay: immunoSEQ multiplex PCR; the TCRdb copy retains only in-frame clones and omits some. The sample consists of roughly 120,000 clones, approximately 80% of them appearing once. J was trimmed by 6 bases and V by 5 bases; bases with no gene match: 3. The germline gives CDR1 ENHRY, CDR2 SYGVKD. CDR3 length: 13 residues. This clone was seen more than once but under ten times. The antigen is not known. Study observations and caveats: Increased serum interferon-beta after radiation also reportedly predicted response strongly.

This specimen was peripheral blood, taken from a patient treated with radiotherapy plus ipilimumab. The J gene is TRBJ1-4, the V gene TRBV10-3; 7 bases agree with TRBD1. The TCR sequence derives from a human donor with non-small cell lung cancer who had a partial response to radiotherapy plus ipilimumab. The CDR3 loop reads CAISQGVHEKLFF. The CDR3 DNA follows: TGTGCCATCAGTCAGGGGGTACATGAAAAACTGTTTTTT.